This TCR beta chain originates from a study of shared clonotypes between healthy human individuals. The naive CD8 population came from CD45RO-negative cells selected for CCR7, without terminally differentiated effector memory CD45RA+ cells. Method: immunoSEQ multiplex PCR; TCRdb's copy keeps in-frame clones and lacks some. This sample has about 2.2 million clones, with about 94% found just once. The CDR3 contains 16 residues. CDR1 SGHTA and CDR2 FQGTGA come from the germline V gene. Trimming removed 5 bases from V and 1 base from J, with 16 bases in between. The sequencing input was naive CD8+ T cells from PBMCs. V gene TRBV7-3 combines with J gene TRBJ2-3; D is possibly TRBD2 (7 bases). The clonotype comes from a young man in good health. Some clones in this sample may be carry-over from other donors' samples. The CDR3 DNA is TGTGCCAGCAGCACGGGGGCTAGCGGTCGCACAGATACGCAGTATTTT. It encodes CASSTGASGRTDTQYF.